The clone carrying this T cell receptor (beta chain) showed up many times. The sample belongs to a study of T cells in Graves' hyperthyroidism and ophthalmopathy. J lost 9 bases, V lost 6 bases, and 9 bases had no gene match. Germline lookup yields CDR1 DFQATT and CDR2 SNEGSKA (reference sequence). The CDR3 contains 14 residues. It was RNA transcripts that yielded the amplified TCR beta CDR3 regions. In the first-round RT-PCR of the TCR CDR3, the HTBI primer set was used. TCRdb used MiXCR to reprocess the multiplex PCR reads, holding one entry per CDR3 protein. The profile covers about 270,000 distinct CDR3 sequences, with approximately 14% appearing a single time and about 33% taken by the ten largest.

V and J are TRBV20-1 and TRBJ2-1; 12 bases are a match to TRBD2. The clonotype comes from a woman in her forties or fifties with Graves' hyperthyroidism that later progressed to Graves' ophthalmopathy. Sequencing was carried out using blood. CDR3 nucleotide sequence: TGCAGTGCCCTAATGCCACTAGCGGGAGGTGAGCAGTTCTTC. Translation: CSALMPLAGGEQFF.